This T cell receptor (beta chain) appears in the sequencing data of a study of blood T cell repertoires in COVID-19. Study summary: The United States, Italy and Spain supplied acute and convalescent COVID-19 samples.

The length of the CDR3 is 12 residues. V lost 6 bases, J lost 2 bases, and 7 bases lay in between. CDR1 MDHEN and CDR2 SYDVKM come from the germline V gene. Profiled with immunoSEQ multiplex PCR; TCRdb holds only in-frame clones, not every one. The sample contains roughly 90,000 clones, 80% to 90% of which appear only once. The origin of this receptor is an elderly woman with active COVID-19. V and J are TRBV28 and TRBJ1-1, with unresolved D. The sequencing input was peripheral blood. The CDR3 sequence: CASREINTEAFF. Here the CDR3 DNA reads TGTGCCAGCAGAGAGATTAACACTGAAGCTTTCTTT.